These 20 T cell receptor beta chains originate from one sample sequenced in a study of blood T cell repertoires in COVID-19. Sequencing was performed with immunoSEQ multiplex PCR; in TCRdb, only in-frame clones are kept and a portion is missing. The sample yields approximately 170,000 clones, 70% to 90% seen once. Specimen: PBMCs or T cells enriched from blood (not recorded which). The receptor source for this set is a man between 35 and 55 years old who had recovered from COVID-19.

The genes are TRBV7-9 and TRBJ1-4; 7 bases line up with TRBD1. The CDR3 is 12 amino acids. Germline V CDR1 and CDR2: SEHNR, FQNEAQ (reference sequence). V gave up 5 bases and J gave up 7 bases; unmatched junction bases: 1. CDR3 nucleotide sequence: TGTGCCAGCAGCCGGGACAGTGAAAAACTGTTTTTT. Its protein is CASSRDSEKLFF.

About this clone: The sample has other DNA sequences that encode this CDR3 too. The V gene is TRBV7-3, the J gene TRBJ1-1; weak D call: TRBD1 (5 bases). V gave up 5 bases and J gave up 2 bases, with 12 bases separating them. The V gene's germline CDR1 is SGHTA and CDR2 FQGTGA. This CDR3 has 14 residues. The DNA of the CDR3 is TGTGCCAGCAGCCTGACGGGGGGAAACACTGAAGCTTTCTTT. This sequence encodes CASSLTGGNTEAFF.

The rearrangement links TRBV6-1 to TRBJ1-4, with D hard to call. V lost 2 bases to trimming and J lost 2 bases, with 9 bases between them. From germline, CDR1 is MNHNS and CDR2 SASEGT. The CDR3 is 15 amino acids. The chain's CDR3 is CASSELEGTNEKLFF. Here the CDR3 DNA reads TGTGCCAGCAGTGAACTCGAGGGCACTAATGAAAAACTGTTTTTT.

The chain is built from TRBV10-3 and TRBJ2-2; a possible D gene is TRBD2 (5 bases). CDR1 and CDR2 from the germline V gene are ENHRY and SYGVKD. The CDR3 totals 13 residues. V lost 6 bases and J 4 bases, leaving 9 bases between the germline ends. CDR3 in DNA: TGTGCCATCAGAGGACTTTCCACCGGGGAGCTGTTTTTT. It specifies CAIRGLSTGELFF.

In its sample, this clone was seen a few times. The chain carries TRBV30 and TRBJ1-2; D unclear. Trimming took 4 bases from V and 8 from J, leaving 20 bases between them. Germline CDR1 GTSNPN, CDR2 SVGIG (reference sequence). This CDR3 has 14 amino acids. DNA of the CDR3: TGTGCCTGGATCGGGAGCATCTTCGGGCGGGGCTACACCTTC. It encodes CAWIGSIFGRGYTF.

This clone was seen a single time. The J gene is TRBJ2-1, the V gene TRBV5-4, with 11 bases that match TRBD2. Germline CDR1 reads SGHNT; CDR2 reads YYREEE (reference sequence). The CDR3 consists of 17 residues. Trimming at V came to 2 bases and at J to 8 bases, leaving 12 bases not matched to a gene. CDR3 nucleotide sequence: TGTGCCAGCAGCTTAACCCCTAGCGGGGGGCCGAGGGATGAGCAGTTCTTC. This encodes CASSLTPSGGPRDEQFF.

The chain recombines TRBV30 with TRBJ1-3, with a weak D call TRBD1 (6 bases). The V and J ends lost 3 bases and 0 bases respectively, with 21 bases between them. From germline, CDR1 is GTSNPN and CDR2 SVGIG (reference sequence). The CDR3 is 18 amino acids. The CDR3 region has the DNA TGTGCCTGGAGGCTACCTACCCTGGGGGCGAGCTCTGGAAACACCATATATTTT. It specifies CAWRLPTLGASSGNTIYF.

The rearrangement uses TRBV9 and TRBJ1-1; 9 bases align to TRBD1. CDR3 length: 14 amino acids. V lost 3 bases, J lost 8 bases, and 8 bases stayed unmatched. The germline CDR1 and CDR2 sequences are SGDLS and YYNGEE. This CDR3 is CASSGLGQGSEAFF. The CDR3 bases are TGTGCCAGCAGCGGGTTGGGACAGGGATCGGAAGCTTTCTTT.

This clone was detected once. The V and J genes are TRBV5-1 and TRBJ2-7; 8 bases are a match to TRBD1. Germline V gene sequence: CDR1 SGHRS, CDR2 YFSETQ. After removal of 1 base from V and 1 base from J, the junction contained 10 bases not matched to a gene. The CDR3 has 17 residues. The CDR3 region has the DNA TGCGCCAGCAGCTTGACGGTTAGGGACAGGCTGTCCTACGAGCAGTACTTC. Residues: CASSLTVRDRLSYEQYF. Full variable domain (missing parts from reference TRBV5-1 and TRBJ2-7): KAGVTQTPRYLIKTRGQQVTLSCSPISGHRSVSWYQQTPGQGLQFLFEYFSETQRNKGNFPGRFSGRQFSNSRSEMNVSTLELGDSALYLCASSLTVRDRLSYEQYFGPGTRLTVT.

This chain connects TRBV19 to TRBJ1-1; a weak D match, TRBD1 (6 bases). CDR1 and CDR2 from the germline V gene are LNHDA and SQIVND (reference sequence). Trimming left V 6 bases short and J 6 bases short, with 17 bases between. The CDR3 contains 14 residues. The CDR3 DNA sequence: TGTGCCAGTAGCCCGATCGGGGGGCGCGCTGAAGCTTTCTTT. Translating it yields CASSPIGGRAEAFF.

J is TRBJ1-6 and V is TRBV28, with D possibly TRBD1 on 5 matching bases. Looked up from germline, CDR1 is MDHEN and CDR2 is SYDVKM. The V and J ends lost 2 bases and 9 bases respectively, with 14 bases between them. The CDR3 runs 15 residues. The CDR3 is CASSLADAGGSPLHF. CDR3 sequence (DNA): TGTGCCAGCAGTTTAGCAGACGCGGGGGGTTCACCCCTCCACTTT. Full variable domain (outside the CDR3, taken from reference TRBV28 and TRBJ1-6): DVKVTQSSRYLVKRTGEKVFLECVQDMDHENMFWYRQDPGLGLRLIYFSYDVKMKEKGDIPEGYSVSREKKERFSLILESASTNQTSMYLCASSLADAGGSPLHFGNGTRLTVT.

The chain uses TRBV27 and TRBJ2-3; 8 bases map to TRBD2. There are 17 residues in the CDR3. CDR1 MNHEY and CDR2 SMNVEV come from the germline V gene (reference sequence). V shed 7 bases and J 1 base; nucleotides not matched to a gene: 13. CDR3 amino acids: CASTLRDGGAGTDTQYF. The CDR3 bases are TGTGCCAGCACCCTTAGGGACGGGGGGGCCGGCACAGATACGCAGTATTTT.

V gene TRBV11-3 combines with J gene TRBJ2-3; 8 positions match TRBD1. The ends lost 5 bases at V and 6 bases at J; junction bases unmatched: 4. The CDR3 is made up of 13 amino acids. CDR1 SGHNT and CDR2 YENEEA come from the germline V gene. The CDR3, as DNA: TGTGCCAGCAGCCCAGGGGGCGCCGATACGCAGTATTTT. Protein sequence: CASSPGGADTQYF.

The chain joins TRBV9 to TRBJ2-5; 7 bases align to TRBD2. CDR3 length: 16 residues. CDR1 and CDR2 (germline): SGDLS, YYNGEE. V lost 4 bases and J lost 4; bases outside the gene matches: 13. The CDR3 DNA follows: TGTGCCAGCAGCACCCCCAGGGCAGGCGGGGGAGAGACCCAGTACTTC. As protein: CASSTPRAGGGETQYF.

The chain joins TRBV19 to TRBJ1-1; no reliable D call. The CDR3 contains 16 residues. The germline CDR1 and CDR2 sequences are LNHDA and SQIVND (reference sequence). V lost 4 bases and J lost 0, with 15 bases in between. The chain's CDR3 is CASSRFQVLMNTEAFF. CDR3 coding DNA: TGTGCCAGTAGTAGATTCCAGGTCCTTATGAACACTGAAGCTTTCTTT.

The chain recombines TRBV6-2 or TRBV6-3 with TRBJ1-6; possible D gene TRBD1, 5 bases. The CDR3 length is 15 residues. Germline values: CDR1 MNHEY, CDR2 SVGEGT. V shed 5 bases and J shed 6 bases, with 14 bases lying between them. CDR3 DNA sequence: TGTGCCAGCAGTACCTCAGGGCTGGGTAATTCACCCCTCCACTTT. Translated, it gives CASSTSGLGNSPLHF.

The V gene is TRBV30, the J gene TRBJ2-2; the D gene is possibly TRBD1 (6 bases). The V end was cut by 3 bases, the J end by 5 bases, with 7 bases between. Germline CDR1 is GTSNPN and CDR2 is SVGIG (reference sequence). This CDR3 comprises 12 residues. CDR3 region: CAWRRGTGELFF. The CDR3 DNA is TGTGCCTGGAGAAGGGGGACCGGGGAGCTGTTTTTT.

This chain connects TRBV2 to TRBJ1-2; 7 bases are shared with TRBD1. Trimming removed 4 bases from V and 6 bases from J; junction bases left unmatched: 20. CDR1 is SNHLY, CDR2 FYNNEI, per germline. The CDR3 has 18 amino acids. The CDR3 region has the DNA TGTGCCAGCAGTGTGTACCTCAGGGGGAAGACGACCGGGGATGGCTACACCTTC. Translating gives CASSVYLRGKTTGDGYTF.

The chain links TRBV19 to TRBJ1-2; 8 nucleotides align to TRBD1. V lost 6 bases, J lost 7 bases, and 10 bases stayed unmatched. The CDR3 totals 14 residues. The germline CDR1 and CDR2 sequences are LNHDA and SQIVND (reference sequence). CDR3: CASSPPDRVSGYTF. The DNA for the CDR3 is TGTGCCAGTAGCCCGCCGGACAGGGTTTCTGGCTACACCTTC.

This chain connects TRBV19 to TRBJ1-2, with D perhaps TRBD1 (6 bases). The V gene lost 5 bases and the J gene lost 4 bases, with 14 bases spanning the gap. The CDR3 sequence is 14 residues long. The germline gives CDR1 LNHDA, CDR2 SQIVND (reference sequence). The CDR3: CASSEAGETYGYTF. The CDR3 nucleotides are TGTGCCAGTAGTGAGGCAGGGGAGACCTATGGCTACACCTTC.